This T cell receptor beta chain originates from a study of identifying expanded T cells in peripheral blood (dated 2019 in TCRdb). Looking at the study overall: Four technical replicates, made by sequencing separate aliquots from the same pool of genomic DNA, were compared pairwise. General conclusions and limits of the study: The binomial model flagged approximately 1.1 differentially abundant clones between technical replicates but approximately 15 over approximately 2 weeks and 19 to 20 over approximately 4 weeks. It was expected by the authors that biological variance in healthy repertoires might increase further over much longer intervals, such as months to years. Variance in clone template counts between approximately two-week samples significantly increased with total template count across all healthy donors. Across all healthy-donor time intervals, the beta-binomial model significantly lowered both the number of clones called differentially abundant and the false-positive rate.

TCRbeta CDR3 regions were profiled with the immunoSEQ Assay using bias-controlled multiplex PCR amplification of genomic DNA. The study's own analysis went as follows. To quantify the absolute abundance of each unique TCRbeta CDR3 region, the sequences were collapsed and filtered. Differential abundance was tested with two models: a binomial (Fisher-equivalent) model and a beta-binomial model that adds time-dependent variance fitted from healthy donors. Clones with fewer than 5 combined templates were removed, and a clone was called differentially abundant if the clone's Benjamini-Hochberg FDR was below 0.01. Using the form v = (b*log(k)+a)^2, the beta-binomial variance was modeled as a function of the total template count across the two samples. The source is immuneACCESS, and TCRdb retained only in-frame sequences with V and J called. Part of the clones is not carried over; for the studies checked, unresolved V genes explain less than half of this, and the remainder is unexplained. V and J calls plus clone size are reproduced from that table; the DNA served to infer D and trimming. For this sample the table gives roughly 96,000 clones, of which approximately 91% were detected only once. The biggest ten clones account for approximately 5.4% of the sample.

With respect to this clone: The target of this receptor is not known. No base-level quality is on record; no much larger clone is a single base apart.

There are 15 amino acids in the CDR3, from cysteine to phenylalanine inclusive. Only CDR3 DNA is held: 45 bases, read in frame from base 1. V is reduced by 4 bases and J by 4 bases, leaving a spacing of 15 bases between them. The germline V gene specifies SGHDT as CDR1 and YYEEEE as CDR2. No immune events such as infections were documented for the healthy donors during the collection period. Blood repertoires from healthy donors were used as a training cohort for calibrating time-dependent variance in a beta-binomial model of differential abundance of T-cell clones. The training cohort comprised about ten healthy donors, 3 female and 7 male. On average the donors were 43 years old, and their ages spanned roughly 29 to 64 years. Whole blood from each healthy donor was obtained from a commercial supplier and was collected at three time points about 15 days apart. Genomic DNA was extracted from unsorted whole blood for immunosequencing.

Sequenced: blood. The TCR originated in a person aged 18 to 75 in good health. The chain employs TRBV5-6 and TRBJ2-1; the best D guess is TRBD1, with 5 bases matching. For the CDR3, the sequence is CASSLWTSLYNEQFF. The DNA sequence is TGTGCCAGCAGCCTCTGGACAAGCCTATACAATGAGCAGTTCTTC.